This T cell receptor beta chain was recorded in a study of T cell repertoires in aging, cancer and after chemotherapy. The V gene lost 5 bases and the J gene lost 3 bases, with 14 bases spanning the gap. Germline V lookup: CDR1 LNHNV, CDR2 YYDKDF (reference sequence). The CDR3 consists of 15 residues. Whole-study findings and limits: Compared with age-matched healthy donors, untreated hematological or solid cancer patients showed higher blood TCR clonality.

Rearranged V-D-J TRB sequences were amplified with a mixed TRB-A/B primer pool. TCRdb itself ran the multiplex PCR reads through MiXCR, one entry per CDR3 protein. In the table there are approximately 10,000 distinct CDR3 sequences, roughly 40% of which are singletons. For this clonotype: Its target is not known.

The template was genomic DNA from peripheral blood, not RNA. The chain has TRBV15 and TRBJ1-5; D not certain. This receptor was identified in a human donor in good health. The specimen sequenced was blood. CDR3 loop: CATSPGPNPNQPQHF. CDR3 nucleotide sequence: TGTGCCACCAGCCCGGGCCCGAACCCCAATCAGCCCCAGCATTTT.